This paragraph reports one T cell receptor beta chain. Its specific antigen is unknown. No base qualities exist here, and no much larger clone lies one base off it. This specimen belongs to a study of technical replicates of blood from a handful of donors (dated 2017 in TCRdb). CDR1 and CDR2 (SGHVS, FNYEAQ) derive from the germline V gene. From cysteine to phenylalanine, the CDR3 is 13 amino acids long. Only CDR3 DNA remains: 39 bases, in frame from the first base. Here V drops 4 bases and J drops 1 base, and the junction holds 1 base not matched to any gene. The method behind the library was the immunoSEQ multiplex PCR assay. This immuneACCESS table, as held by TCRdb, lists in-frame sequences with V and J called but not all clones. Of the missing ones, under half trace to an unresolved V gene in checked studies; the others have no known cause. The sample contains approximately 15,000 clones, roughly 91% of them found a single time. Roughly an eighth of the sample is held by the ten biggest clonotypes.

Recombination linked TRBV7-6 to TRBJ2-7; a stretch of 7 junction bases matches TRBD1. The sequenced material came from PBMCs. The receptor's source is a human donor in good health. The CDR3 in this case is CASSSGQSYEQYF. At the DNA level, the sequence is TGTGCCAGCAGCTCGGGACAGTCCTACGAGCAGTACTTC.